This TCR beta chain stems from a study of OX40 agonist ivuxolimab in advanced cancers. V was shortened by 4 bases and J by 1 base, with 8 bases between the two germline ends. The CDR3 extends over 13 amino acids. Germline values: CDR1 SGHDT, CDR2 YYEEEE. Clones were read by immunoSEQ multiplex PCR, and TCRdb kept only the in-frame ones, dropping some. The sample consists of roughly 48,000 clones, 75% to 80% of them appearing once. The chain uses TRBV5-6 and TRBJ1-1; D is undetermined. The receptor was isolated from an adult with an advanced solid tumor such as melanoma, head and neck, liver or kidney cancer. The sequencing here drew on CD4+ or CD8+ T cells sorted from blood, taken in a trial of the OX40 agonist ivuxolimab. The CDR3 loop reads CASSTLENTEAFF. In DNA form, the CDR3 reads TGTGCCAGCAGCACCCTGGAGAACACTGAAGCTTTCTTT.